This T cell receptor beta chain is drawn from a study of spatial heterogeneity in lung cancer. Study observations and caveats: Mutation counts in tumors were tracked by counts of expanded intratumoral alpha and beta TCRs.

MiXCR, applied by TCRdb to the 5' RACE reads, yields one record per CDR3 protein. The sample has more than 6,500 distinct CDR3 sequences, 10% to 15% seen once. The CDR3 covers 14 residues. Germline-derived CDR1 and CDR2 are MDHEN and SYDVKM. The junction had 9 bases not matched to a gene; V was cut back by 8 bases and J by 5 bases. Noted time point: sample taken at primary tumor resection. On this clonotype: Its specificity is unknown. Found in a library prepared for alpha chains, this beta chain is an off-target read, and its abundance has little meaning.

This receptor was taken from a male donor with early-stage non-small cell lung cancer. The rearrangement links TRBV28 to TRBJ2-5, with TRBD2 matching over 9 bases. The material was lung tumor tissue, obtained at surgery. The CDR3 DNA follows: TGTGCCAGCCGAAGTAGCGGGAGCGGCGAGACCCAGTACTTC. It encodes CASRSSGSGETQYF.